These T cell receptor beta chains were read from a single sample in a study of blood T cell repertoires in COVID-19. Sequenced by immunoSEQ multiplex PCR; TCRdb stores in-frame clones only, minus some. The sample consists of some 120,000 clones, around 87% of them appearing once. The sequencing input was peripheral blood. Every receptor here comes from an older woman with acute or convalescent COVID-19. Both conserved end residues are part of each CDR3. Fields, in order: D gene, J gene, V gene, clone size, CDR3 DNA, CDR3 protein. The D gene is left open where the match is weak. Rows give clone size only sometimes, using once, few, many, or a class for an expanded clone.

>TRBD2|TRBJ2-2|TRBV2|.
TGTGCCAGCAAGGGACTAGCGGGAGGTACCGGGGAGCTGTTTTTT
CASKGLAGGTGELFF
>TRBD1|TRBJ2-7|TRBV10-3|.
TGTGCCATCAGTGTTACAGGGGTACAGTACTTC
CAISVTGVQYF
>.|TRBJ2-3|TRBV11-2|.
TGTGCCAGCAGCTTACGTGTTACGGGATTCCTCACAGATACGCAGTATTTT
CASSLRVTGFLTDTQYF
>.|TRBJ2-1|TRBV28|.
TGTGCCAGCAGCCAGACTGCCGGACTACCCACCTACAATGAGCAGTTCTTC
CASSQTAGLPTYNEQFF
>TRBD2|TRBJ2-5|TRBV14|.
TGTGCCAGCAGCCGACTAGCCCTCCAAGAGACCCAGTACTTC
CASSRLALQETQYF
>.|TRBJ1-4|TRBV25-1|.
TGTGCCAGCAGTAAGGAGGGTTATAATGAAAAACTGTTTTTT
CASSKEGYNEKLFF
>TRBD1|TRBJ2-2|TRBV10-3|.
TGTGCCATCAAGGCCGGACAGGGGCTCAACACCGGGGAGCTGTTTTTT
CAIKAGQGLNTGELFF
>.|TRBJ1-3|TRBV4-1|.
TGCGCCAGCAGCCAATCTGGCCAGACAAACTCTGGAAACACCATATATTTT
CASSQSGQTNSGNTIYF
>.|TRBJ1-1|TRBV19|.
TGTGCCAGTAGTTCGCCACAGGTTCTCACTGAAGCTTTCTTT
CASSSPQVLTEAFF
>.|TRBJ2-1|TRBV28|once
TGTGCCAGCAGCCTAACGAGAGTGGAGCAGTTCTTC
CASSLTRVEQFF
>.|TRBJ2-1|TRBV19|.
TGTGCCAGTAGTTCCCGGGGTAGCATGGGGGGTAATGAGCAGTTCTTC
CASSSRGSMGGNEQFF
>.|TRBJ2-2|TRBV10-3|.
TGTGCCATCAGGAGACAGACAAACACCGGGGAGCTGTTTTTT
CAIRRQTNTGELFF
>.|TRBJ1-5|TRBV28|.
TGTGCCAGCAGTTTTACGGTCGCGGTCCAGCCCCAGCATTTT
CASSFTVAVQPQHF
>.|TRBJ1-3|TRBV6-6|.
TGTGCCAGTAGGGGGTCTCTCTTCGGAAACACCATATATTTT
CASRGSLFGNTIYF
>TRBD1|TRBJ2-5|TRBV5-4|.
TGTGCCAGCAGCTTGGAGGGGACAGGGGGTCAAGAGACCCAGTACTTC
CASSLEGTGGQETQYF
>TRBD2|TRBJ2-1|TRBV19|.
TGTGCCAGTAGTATCCTATATGGGGGGGGGATAGCGGAACATTCCCTCTACAATGAGCAGTTCTTC
CASSILYGGGIAEHSLYNEQFF
>.|TRBJ2-7|TRBV14|.
TGTGCCAGCAGCCGAAGAGGCACGGAGCAGTACTTC
CASSRRGTEQYF
>.|TRBJ1-5|TRBV10-3|once
TGTGCCATCAGTGAGTCGAAGGGGAGCAATCAGCCCCAGCATTTT
CAISESKGSNQPQHF
>TRBD2|TRBJ2-1|TRBV5-6|.
TGTGCCAGCAGCTTGGTTGCGGGAGCCTCCTACAATGAGCAGTTCTTC
CASSLVAGASYNEQFF
>TRBD1|TRBJ1-6|TRBV11-3|.
TGTGCCAGCAGCTCACCGGGACAGGGGAATTCACCCCTCCACTTT
CASSSPGQGNSPLHF
>.|TRBJ2-1|TRBV18|.
TGTGCCAGCTCACCACAACAGTCCAATGAGCAGTTCTTC
CASSPQQSNEQFF
>TRBD2|TRBJ2-2|TRBV19|.
TGTGCCAGTCGGGAGGGTGGTCGCACCGGGGAGCTGTTTTTT
CASREGGRTGELFF
>.|TRBJ1-5|TRBV15|.
TGTGCCACCAGCATTGGGGCGGAACAGCCCCAGCATTTT
CATSIGAEQPQHF
>TRBD2|TRBJ2-1|TRBV5-4|.
TGTGCCAGCAGCTTACCGAGGGCTAGCGGTGAGCAGTTCTTC
CASSLPRASGEQFF
>.|TRBJ2-1|TRBV3-1/TRBV3-2|.
TGTGCCAGCAGCCTGACCTGGAGCTCCTACAATGAGCAGTTCTTC
CASSLTWSSYNEQFF
>.|TRBJ1-1|TRBV10-2|.
TGCGCCAGCAGTCGGACAGAGAACACTGAAGCTTTCTTT
CASSRTENTEAFF
>.|TRBJ1-5|TRBV5-1|.
TGCGCCAGCAGCTTGATGGGAGATAGCAATCAGCCCCAGCATTTT
CASSLMGDSNQPQHF
>.|TRBJ1-1|TRBV28|.
TGTGCCAGCAGTTTACAGACTGGACAGCTTGAAGCTTTCTTT
CASSLQTGQLEAFF
>.|TRBJ2-2|TRBV11-2|.
TGTGCCAGCCAGGGGTACGGGGAGCTGTTTTTT
CASQGYGELFF
>.|TRBJ2-1|TRBV7-8|once
TGTGCCAGCAGCTCCTCCTCACGACTCGGAAGCTACAATGAGCAGTTCTTC
CASSSSSRLGSYNEQFF
>TRBD2|TRBJ2-7|TRBV5-1|.
TGCGCCAGCAGCTTCCAGCCTAGCGGGAGCGTCTCCTACGAGCAGTACTTC
CASSFQPSGSVSYEQYF
>TRBD1|TRBJ1-1|TRBV5-1|.
TGCGCCAGCAGCTTGGAACTCAGGGGGGAGAGGACTGAAGCTTTCTTT
CASSLELRGERTEAFF
>TRBD1|TRBJ1-5|TRBV30|.
TGTGCCTGGAGTGTGGGGACAGGGGGAGGTCAGCCCCAGCATTTT
CAWSVGTGGGQPQHF
>.|TRBJ1-3|TRBV5-1|.
TGCGCCAGCAGCCCCGAGCCACTTCGCCCCGGAAACACCATATATTTT
CASSPEPLRPGNTIYF
>.|TRBJ1-3|TRBV12-5|.
TGTGCTAGTGGTTTGGTACTATCAGGGGTTGGAAACACCATATATTTT
CASGLVLSGVGNTIYF
>.|TRBJ1-2|TRBV7-3|few
TGTGCCAGCAGCTTGTTGCACGGGTTTAACTATGGCTACACCTTC
CASSLLHGFNYGYTF
>TRBD2|TRBJ2-5|TRBV9|.
TGTGCCAGCAGCAAACTAGCGGGAGGGAGAGAGACCCAGTACTTC
CASSKLAGGRETQYF
>.|TRBJ2-4|TRBV6-1|.
TGTGCCCGACAGGCTTTCTATTTAGCCAAAAACATTCAGTACTTC
CARQAFYLAKNIQYF
>.|TRBJ1-2|TRBV5-6|.
TGTGCCAGCAGCGTCGACAGCCTTAACTATGGCTACACCTTC
CASSVDSLNYGYTF
>.|TRBJ2-2|TRBV18|.
TGTGCCAGCTCACCCTCCCTTGGGCTGGGCACCGGGGAGCTGTTTTTT
CASSPSLGLGTGELFF
>TRBD2|TRBJ2-1|TRBV5-1|.
TGCGCCAGCAGTCCAAGGGAGGGGTCCTACAATGAGCAGTTCTTC
CASSPREGSYNEQFF
>.|TRBJ1-5|TRBV28|.
TGTGCCAGCAGTTTAGGCAGGGGCCGGGATCAGCCCCAGCATTTT
CASSLGRGRDQPQHF
>.|TRBJ2-1|TRBV28|few
TGTGCCAGCAGTTTAGGGGATGAGGGCTCGGGCTTTTACAATGAGCAGTTCTTC
CASSLGDEGSGFYNEQFF